One TCR beta chain is described in this entry. In germline, CDR1 is MNHNS, CDR2 SASEGT. The V and J ends lost 0 bases and 7 bases respectively, with 15 bases between them. This CDR3 region has 15 residues. The data stem from a study of blood T cell repertoires in COVID-19. The overall study: Whether acute or convalescent, the COVID-19 samples came from the United States, Italy and Spain.

TCRdb keeps only in-frame clones here, not all; method: immunoSEQ multiplex PCR. The data hold 130,000 to 150,000 clones, with roughly 86% observed a single time. This sequence originates from a man aged 45 to 65 with active or convalescent COVID-19. Sequenced sample: peripheral blood. The rearrangement joins TRBV6-1 to TRBJ1-2, with D unresolved. The CDR3 sequence: CASSEALGPSRGYTF. The CDR3 DNA is TGTGCCAGCAGTGAAGCACTAGGCCCTTCGCGTGGCTACACCTTC.